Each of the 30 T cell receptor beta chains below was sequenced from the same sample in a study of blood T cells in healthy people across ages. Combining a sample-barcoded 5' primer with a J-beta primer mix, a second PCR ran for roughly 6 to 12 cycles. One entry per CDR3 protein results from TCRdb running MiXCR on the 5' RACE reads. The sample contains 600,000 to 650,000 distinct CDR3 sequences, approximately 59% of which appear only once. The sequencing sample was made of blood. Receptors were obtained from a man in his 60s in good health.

CDR3 protein: CASTEGQGLGNEQYF. Here the CDR3 DNA reads TGTGCCAGCACCGAGGGGCAGGGGTTGGGGAACGAGCAGTACTTC. This sequence joins TRBV6-6 and TRBJ2-7; D possibly corresponds to TRBD1 (6 bases). CDR3 length: 15 amino acids. Germline V gives CDR1 MNHNY, CDR2 SVGAGI (reference sequence). The V and J ends lost 7 bases and 5 bases respectively, with 21 bases between them.

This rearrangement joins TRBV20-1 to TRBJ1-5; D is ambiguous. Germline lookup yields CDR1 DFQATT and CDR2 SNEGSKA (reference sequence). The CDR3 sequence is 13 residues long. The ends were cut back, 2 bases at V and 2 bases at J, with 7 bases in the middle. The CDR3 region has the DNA TGCAGTGCTAGAACCATGGGCAATCAGCCCCAGCATTTT. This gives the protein CSARTMGNQPQHF.

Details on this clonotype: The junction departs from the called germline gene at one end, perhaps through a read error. The CDR3 DNA sequence: TGTGCCGGCAGTTCCCGGGCGGGGCTCCAAGAGACCCAGTACTTC. Residues: CAGSSRAGLQETQYF. This rearrangement joins TRBV2 to TRBJ2-5; D perhaps matches TRBD2 (6 bases). The CDR3 is 15 residues long. Germline V gene lookup returns CDR1 SNHLY and CDR2 FYNNEI.

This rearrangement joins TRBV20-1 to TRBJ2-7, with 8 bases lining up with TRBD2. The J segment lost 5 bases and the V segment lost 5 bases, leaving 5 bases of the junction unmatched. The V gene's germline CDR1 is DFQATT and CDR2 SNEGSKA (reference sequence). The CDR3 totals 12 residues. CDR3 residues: CSAAPGGNEQYF. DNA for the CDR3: TGCAGTGCTGCTCCGGGGGGGAACGAGCAGTACTTC.

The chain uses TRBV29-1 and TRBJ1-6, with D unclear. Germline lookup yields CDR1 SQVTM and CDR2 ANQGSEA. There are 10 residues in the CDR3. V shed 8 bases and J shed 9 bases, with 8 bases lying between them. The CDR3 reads CSPGSSPLHF. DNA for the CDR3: TGCAGCCCGGGGAGTTCACCCCTCCACTTT.

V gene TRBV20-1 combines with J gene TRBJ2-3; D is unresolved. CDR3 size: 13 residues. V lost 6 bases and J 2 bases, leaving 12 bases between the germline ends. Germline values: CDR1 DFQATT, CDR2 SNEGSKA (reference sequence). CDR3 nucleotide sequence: TGCAGTGCCCCCCGACCATACACAGATACGCAGTATTTT. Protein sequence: CSAPRPYTDTQYF.

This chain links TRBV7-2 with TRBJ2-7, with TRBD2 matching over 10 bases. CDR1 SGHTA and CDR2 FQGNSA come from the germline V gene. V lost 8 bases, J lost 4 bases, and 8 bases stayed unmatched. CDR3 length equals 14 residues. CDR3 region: CASAGVAGGYEQYF. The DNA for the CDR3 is TGTGCCAGCGCGGGGGTAGCGGGGGGTTACGAGCAGTACTTC.

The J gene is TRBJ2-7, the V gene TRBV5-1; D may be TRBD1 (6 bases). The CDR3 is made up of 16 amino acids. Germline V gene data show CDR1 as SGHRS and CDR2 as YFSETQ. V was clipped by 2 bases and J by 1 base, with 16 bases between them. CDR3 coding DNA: TGCGCCAGCAGCTTAGGCCCCGGGACACAATCCTACGAGCAGTACTTC. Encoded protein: CASSLGPGTQSYEQYF.

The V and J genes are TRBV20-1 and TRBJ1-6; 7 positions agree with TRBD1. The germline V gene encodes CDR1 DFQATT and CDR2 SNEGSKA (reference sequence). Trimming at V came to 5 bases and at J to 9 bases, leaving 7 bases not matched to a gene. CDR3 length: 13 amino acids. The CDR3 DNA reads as TGCAGTGCTCCTGACAGGGTTGGTTCACCCCTCCACTTT. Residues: CSAPDRVGSPLHF.

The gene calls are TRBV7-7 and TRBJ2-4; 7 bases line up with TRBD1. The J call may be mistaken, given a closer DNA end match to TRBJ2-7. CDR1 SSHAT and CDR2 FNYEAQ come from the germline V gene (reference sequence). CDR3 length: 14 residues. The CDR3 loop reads CASSTRDRSYEQYF. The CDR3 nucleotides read TGTGCCAGCAGCACCCGGGACAGATCCTACGAGCAGTACTTC.

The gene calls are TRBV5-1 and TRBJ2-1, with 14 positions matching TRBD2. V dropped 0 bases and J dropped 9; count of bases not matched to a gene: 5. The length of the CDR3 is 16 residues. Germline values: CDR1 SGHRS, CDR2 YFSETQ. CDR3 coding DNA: TGCGCCAGCAGCTTGGCGACTAGCGGGGGGGCAGGTGAGCAGTTCTTC. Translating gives CASSLATSGGAGEQFF.

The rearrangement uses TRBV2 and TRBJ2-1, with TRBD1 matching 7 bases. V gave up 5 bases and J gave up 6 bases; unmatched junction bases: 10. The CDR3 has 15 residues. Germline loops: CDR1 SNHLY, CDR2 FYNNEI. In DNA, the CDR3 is TGTGCCAGCAGTACACAGGGGTCTATCATCAATGAGCAGTTCTTC. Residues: CASSTQGSIINEQFF.

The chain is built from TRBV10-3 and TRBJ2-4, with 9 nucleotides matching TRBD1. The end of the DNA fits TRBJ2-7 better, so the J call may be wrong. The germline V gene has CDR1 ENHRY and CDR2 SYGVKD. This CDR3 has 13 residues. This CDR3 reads CAIRDRDFSEQYF. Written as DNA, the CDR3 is TGTGCCATTAGGGACAGGGACTTCAGCGAGCAGTACTTC.

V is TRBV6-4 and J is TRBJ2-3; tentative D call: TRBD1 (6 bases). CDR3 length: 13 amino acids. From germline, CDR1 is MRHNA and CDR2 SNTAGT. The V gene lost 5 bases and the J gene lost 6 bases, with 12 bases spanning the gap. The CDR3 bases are TGTGCCAGCAGTAGGACAGAGGTGGATACGCAGTATTTT. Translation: CASSRTEVDTQYF.

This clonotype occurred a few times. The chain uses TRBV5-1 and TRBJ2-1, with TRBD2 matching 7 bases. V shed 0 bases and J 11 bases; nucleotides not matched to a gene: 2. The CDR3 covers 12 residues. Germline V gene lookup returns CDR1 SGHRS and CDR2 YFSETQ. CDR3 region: CASSLDGTKQFF. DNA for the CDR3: TGCGCCAGCAGCTTGGATGGGACTAAGCAGTTCTTC.

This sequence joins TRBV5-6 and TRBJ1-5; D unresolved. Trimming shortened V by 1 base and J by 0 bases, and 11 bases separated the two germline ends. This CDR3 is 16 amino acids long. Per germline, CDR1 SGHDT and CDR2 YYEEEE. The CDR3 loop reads CASSLMGTDSNQPQHF. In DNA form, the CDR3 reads TGTGCCAGCAGCTTGATGGGTACCGATAGCAATCAGCCCCAGCATTTT. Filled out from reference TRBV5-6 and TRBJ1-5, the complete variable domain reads DAGVTQSPTHLIKTRGQQVTLRCSPKSGHDTVSWYQQALGQGPQFIFQYYEEEERQRGNFPDRFSGHQFPNYSSELNVNALLLGDSALYLCASSLMGTDSNQPQHFGDGTRLSIL.

The CDR3 bases are TGTGCCAGCAGCCAACGGGCCGTGGAGACCCAGTACTTC. Translating gives CASSQRAVETQYF. J is TRBJ2-5 and V is TRBV7-9; no definite D call. V lost 5 bases and J 5 bases, leaving 12 bases between the germline ends. Germline V gene sequence: CDR1 SEHNR, CDR2 FQNEAQ (reference sequence). The CDR3 consists of 13 residues. The full variable domain, in which reference TRBV7-9 and TRBJ2-5 provide the parts outside the CDR3, is DTGVSQNPRHKITKRGQNVTFRCDPISEHNRLYWYRQTLGQGPEFLTYFQNEAQLEKSRLLSDRFSAERPKGSFSTLEIQRTEQGDSAMYLCASSQRAVETQYFGPGTRLLVL.

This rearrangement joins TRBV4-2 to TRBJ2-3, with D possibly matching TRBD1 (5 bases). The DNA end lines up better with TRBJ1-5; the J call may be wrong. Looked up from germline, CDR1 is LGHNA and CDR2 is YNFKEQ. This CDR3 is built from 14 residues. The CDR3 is CASSQDQGFQPQHF. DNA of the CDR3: TGTGCCAGCAGCCAAGATCAGGGATTTCAGCCCCAGCATTTT.

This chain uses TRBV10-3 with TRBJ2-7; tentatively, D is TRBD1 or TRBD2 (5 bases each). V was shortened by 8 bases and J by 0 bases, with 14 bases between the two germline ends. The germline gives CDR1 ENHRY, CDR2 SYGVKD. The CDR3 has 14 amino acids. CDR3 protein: CAIASGPYSYEQYF. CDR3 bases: TGTGCCATCGCCTCGGGACCTTACTCCTACGAGCAGTACTTC.

The CDR3 nucleotides are TGTGCCATCAGTGAGCCCGTGGACAGGGGGGTGAACACCGGGGAGCTGTTTTTT. It codes for CAISEPVDRGVNTGELFF. The chain has TRBV10-3 and TRBJ2-2; TRBD1 matches at 10 bases. Losses at the gene ends were 2 bases for V and 1 base for J; bases not matched to a gene: 7. Germline assignment: CDR1 ENHRY and CDR2 SYGVKD. The CDR3 is made up of 18 amino acids.

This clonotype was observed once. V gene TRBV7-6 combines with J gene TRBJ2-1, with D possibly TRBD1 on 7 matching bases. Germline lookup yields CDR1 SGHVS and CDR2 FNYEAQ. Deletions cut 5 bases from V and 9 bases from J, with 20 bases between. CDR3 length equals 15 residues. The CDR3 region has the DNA TGTGCCAGCAGCCACGAGGGACTTCCAGGGGGTGAGCAGTTCTTC. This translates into CASSHEGLPGGEQFF.

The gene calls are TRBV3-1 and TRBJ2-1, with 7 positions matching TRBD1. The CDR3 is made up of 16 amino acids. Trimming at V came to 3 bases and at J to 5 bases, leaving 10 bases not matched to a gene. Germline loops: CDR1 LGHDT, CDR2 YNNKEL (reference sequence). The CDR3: CASSQFKGGPHNEQFF. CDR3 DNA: TGTGCCAGCAGCCAGTTTAAAGGGGGCCCCCACAATGAGCAGTTCTTC.

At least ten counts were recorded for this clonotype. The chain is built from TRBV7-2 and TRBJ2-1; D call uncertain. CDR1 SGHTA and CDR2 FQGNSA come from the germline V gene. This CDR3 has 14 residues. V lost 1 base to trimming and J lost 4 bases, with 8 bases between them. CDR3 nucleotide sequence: TGTGCCAGCAGCTTAGAAGCGCTATACAATGAGCAGTTCTTC. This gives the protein CASSLEALYNEQFF.

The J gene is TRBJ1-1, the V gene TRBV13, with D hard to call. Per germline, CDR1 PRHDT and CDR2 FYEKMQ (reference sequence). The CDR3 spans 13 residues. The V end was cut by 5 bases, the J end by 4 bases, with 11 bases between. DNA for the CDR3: TGTGCCAGCAGCCGTAAAGGGTTCACTGAAGCTTTCTTT. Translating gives CASSRKGFTEAFF.

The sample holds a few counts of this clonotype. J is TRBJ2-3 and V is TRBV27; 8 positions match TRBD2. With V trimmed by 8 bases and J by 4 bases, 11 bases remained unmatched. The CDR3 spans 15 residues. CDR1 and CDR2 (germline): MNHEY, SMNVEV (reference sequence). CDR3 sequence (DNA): TGTGCCAGCGGCTCGGGGGGGCCTTGGGCAGATACGCAGTATTTT. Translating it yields CASGSGGPWADTQYF.

CDR3 protein: CATSEPGRHPLHF. The CDR3 DNA reads as TGTGCCACCAGTGAACCGGGACGGCACCCCCTCCACTTT. The chain uses TRBV24-1 and TRBJ1-6; D is perhaps TRBD1 (5 bases). Per germline, CDR1 KGHDR and CDR2 SFDVKD. The germline V and J ends were trimmed by 4 bases and 13 bases, with 13 bases remaining between them. The CDR3 extends over 13 amino acids.

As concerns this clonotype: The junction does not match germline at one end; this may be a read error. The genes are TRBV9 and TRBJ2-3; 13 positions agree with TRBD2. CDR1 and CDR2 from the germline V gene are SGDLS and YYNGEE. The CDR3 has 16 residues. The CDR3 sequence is CASSVGLAGGTDMQYF. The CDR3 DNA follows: TGTGCCAGCAGCGTAGGACTAGCGGGGGGCACAGATATGCAGTATTTT.

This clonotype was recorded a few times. CDR3 DNA sequence: TGCGCCAGCGGACAGGGGTGGGAGTACCAAGAGACCCAGTACTTC. Its protein product is CASGQGWEYQETQYF. The chain employs TRBV5-1 and TRBJ2-5; 9 bases align to TRBD1. This CDR3 comprises 15 residues. Losses at the gene ends were 7 bases for V and 0 bases for J; bases not matched to a gene: 7. Germline lookup yields CDR1 SGHRS and CDR2 YFSETQ.

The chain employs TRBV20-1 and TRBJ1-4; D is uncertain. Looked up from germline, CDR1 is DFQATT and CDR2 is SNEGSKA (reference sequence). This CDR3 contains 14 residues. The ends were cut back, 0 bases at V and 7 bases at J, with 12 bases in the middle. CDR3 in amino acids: CSARERKGGEKLFF. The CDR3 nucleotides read TGCAGTGCTAGAGAAAGGAAGGGCGGTGAAAAACTGTTTTTT.

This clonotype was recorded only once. CDR3 sequence (DNA): TGCGCCAGCAGCCAAGCACCCCCGGGACAGGCCATTCTTCGCAATCAGCCCCAGCATTTT. As protein: CASSQAPPGQAILRNQPQHF. The chain couples TRBV4-1 to TRBJ1-5; 8 nucleotides align to TRBD1. Germline V gene sequence: CDR1 MGHRA, CDR2 YSYEKL. With 1 base clipped from V and 2 bases from J, the junction kept 16 bases outside the gene matches. The CDR3 loop spans 20 amino acids.